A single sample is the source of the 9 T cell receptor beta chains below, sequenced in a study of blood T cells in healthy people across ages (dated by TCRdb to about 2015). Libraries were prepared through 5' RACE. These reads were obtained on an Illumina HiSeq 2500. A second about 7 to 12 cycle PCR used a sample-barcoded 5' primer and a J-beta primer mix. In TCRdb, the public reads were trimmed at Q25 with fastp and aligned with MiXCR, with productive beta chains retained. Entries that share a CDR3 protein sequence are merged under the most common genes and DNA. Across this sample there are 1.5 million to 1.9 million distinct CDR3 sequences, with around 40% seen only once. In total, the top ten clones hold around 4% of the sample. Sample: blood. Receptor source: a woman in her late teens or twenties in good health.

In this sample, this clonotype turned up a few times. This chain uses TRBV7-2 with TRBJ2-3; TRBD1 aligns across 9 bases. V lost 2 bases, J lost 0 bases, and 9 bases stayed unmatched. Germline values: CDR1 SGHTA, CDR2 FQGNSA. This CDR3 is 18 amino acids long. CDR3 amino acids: CASSLPQGASRSTDTQYF. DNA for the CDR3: TGTGCCAGCAGCTTACCACAGGGGGCCTCCCGTAGCACAGATACGCAGTATTTT.

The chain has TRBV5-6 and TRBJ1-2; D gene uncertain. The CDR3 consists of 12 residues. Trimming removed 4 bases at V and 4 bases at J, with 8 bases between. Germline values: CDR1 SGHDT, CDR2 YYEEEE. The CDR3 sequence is CASSEVRYGYTF. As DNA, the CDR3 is TGTGCCAGCAGCGAGGTTCGCTATGGCTACACCTTC.

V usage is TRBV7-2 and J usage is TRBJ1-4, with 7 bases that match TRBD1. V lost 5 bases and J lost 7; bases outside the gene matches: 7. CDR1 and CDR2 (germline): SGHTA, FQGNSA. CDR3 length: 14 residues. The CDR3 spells CASSLTGKGEKLFF. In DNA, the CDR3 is TGTGCCAGCAGCCTGACAGGGAAAGGTGAAAAACTGTTTTTT.

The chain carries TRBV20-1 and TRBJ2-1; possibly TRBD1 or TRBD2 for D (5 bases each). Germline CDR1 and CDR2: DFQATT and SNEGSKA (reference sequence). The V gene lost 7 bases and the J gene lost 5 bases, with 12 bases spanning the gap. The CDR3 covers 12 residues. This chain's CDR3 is CSGDGTHNEQFF. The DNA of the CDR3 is TGCAGTGGCGACGGGACCCACAATGAGCAGTTCTTC.

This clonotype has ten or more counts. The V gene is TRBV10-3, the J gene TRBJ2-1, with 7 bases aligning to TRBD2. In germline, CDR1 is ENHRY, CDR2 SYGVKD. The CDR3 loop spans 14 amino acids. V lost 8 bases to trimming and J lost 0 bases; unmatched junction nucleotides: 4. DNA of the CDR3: TGTGCCATCTCTAGCGGAAGCTCCTACAATGAGCAGTTCTTC. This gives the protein CAISSGSSYNEQFF.

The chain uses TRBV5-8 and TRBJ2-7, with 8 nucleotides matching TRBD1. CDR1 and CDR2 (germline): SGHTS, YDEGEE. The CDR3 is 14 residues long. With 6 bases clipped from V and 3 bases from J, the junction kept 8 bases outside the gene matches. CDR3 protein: CASNLGQGYYEQYF. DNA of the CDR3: TGTGCCAGCAACCTTGGACAGGGTTACTACGAGCAGTACTTC. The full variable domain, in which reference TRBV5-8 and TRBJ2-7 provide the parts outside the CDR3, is EAGVTQSPTHLIKTRGQQATLRCSPISGHTSVYWYQQALGLGLQFLLWYDEGEERNRGNFPPRFSGRQFPNYSSELNVNALELEDSALYLCASNLGQGYYEQYFGPGTRLTVT.

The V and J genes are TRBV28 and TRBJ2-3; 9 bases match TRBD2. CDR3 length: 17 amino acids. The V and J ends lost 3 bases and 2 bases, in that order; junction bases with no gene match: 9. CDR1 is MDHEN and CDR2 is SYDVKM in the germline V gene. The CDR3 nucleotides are TGTGCCAGCAGTTTTCTCCAAAGCGGGGGGTACACAGATACGCAGTATTTT. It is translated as CASSFLQSGGYTDTQYF.

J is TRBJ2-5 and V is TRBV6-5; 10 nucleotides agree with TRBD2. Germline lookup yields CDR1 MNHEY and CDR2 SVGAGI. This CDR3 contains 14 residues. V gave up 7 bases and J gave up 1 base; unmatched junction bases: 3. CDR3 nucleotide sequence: TGTGCCAGCATATCTAGCGGGGGCCAAGAGACCCAGTACTTC. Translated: CASISSGGQETQYF.

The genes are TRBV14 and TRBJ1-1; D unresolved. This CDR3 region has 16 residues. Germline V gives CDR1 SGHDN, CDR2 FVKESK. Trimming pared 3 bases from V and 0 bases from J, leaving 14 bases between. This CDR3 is CASSQRPDFLNTEAFF. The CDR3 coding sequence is TGTGCCAGCAGCCAGCGGCCGGACTTTTTGAACACTGAAGCTTTCTTT.